The 26 T cell receptor beta chains below come from one sample, sequenced in a study of blood T cell repertoires in COVID-19. Sequencing was performed with immunoSEQ multiplex PCR; in TCRdb, only in-frame clones are kept and a portion is missing. The table includes around 200,000 clones, about 88% detected once. The specimen was peripheral blood. The receptor source for this set is a man younger than 35 with active or convalescent COVID-19.

This chain joins TRBV6-5 and TRBJ1-6, with 10 bases fitting TRBD1. Germline V lookup: CDR1 MNHEY, CDR2 SVGAGI. The ends lost 6 bases at V and 8 bases at J; junction bases unmatched: 4. This CDR3 has 14 amino acids. The CDR3 DNA sequence: TGTGCCAGCAGGGGGACAGGGGAGGATTCACCCCTCCACTTT. It is translated as CASRGTGEDSPLHF.

This sequence joins TRBV4-2 and TRBJ2-3; the match to TRBD2 covers 11 bases. Per the germline V gene, CDR1 is LGHNA and CDR2 is YNFKEQ. The CDR3 loop spans 15 amino acids. V lost 4 bases to trimming and J lost 3 bases; unmatched junction nucleotides: 3. CDR3 region: CASSPGLAVTDTQYF. The CDR3 bases are TGTGCCAGCAGCCCGGGACTAGCGGTAACAGATACGCAGTATTTT.

The rearrangement links TRBV2 to TRBJ1-2; D is undetermined. V was cut by 6 bases and J by 5 bases, with 19 bases left in between. This CDR3 has 15 residues. Germline-derived CDR1 and CDR2 are SNHLY and FYNNEI. CDR3 bases: TGTGCCAGCAGCGGAAACGGAGGCCTGGTATATGGCTACACCTTC. Translated, it gives CASSGNGGLVYGYTF.

J is TRBJ2-4 and V is TRBV24-1, with 10 bases identical to TRBD1. Germline loops: CDR1 KGHDR, CDR2 SFDVKD. The CDR3 spans 17 residues. With V trimmed by 5 bases and J by 6 bases, 12 bases remained unmatched. The CDR3 bases are TGTGCCACCAGTGCACGCGATATCGACAGGGGGCGAAACATTCAGTACTTC. This encodes CATSARDIDRGRNIQYF.

The chain couples TRBV11-2 to TRBJ1-2; tentative D call: TRBD1 (6 bases). This CDR3 is 13 amino acids long. Germline loops: CDR1 SGHAT, CDR2 FQNNGV. V gave up 5 bases and J gave up 4 bases, with 11 bases separating them. The DNA for the CDR3 is TGTGCCAGCAGCGGACAGTCTTTCTATGGCTACACCTTC. It codes for CASSGQSFYGYTF.

This chain connects TRBV19 to TRBJ1-1; D is possibly TRBD1 (6 bases). Germline V gives CDR1 LNHDA, CDR2 SQIVND (reference sequence). The CDR3 loop spans 15 amino acids. V lost 5 bases and J 5 bases, leaving 18 bases between the germline ends. The CDR3 region has the DNA TGTGCCAGTAGTGCATATACAGGGTTCGGGACTGAAGCTTTCTTT. Protein: CASSAYTGFGTEAFF.

The V gene is TRBV3-1 (or the pseudogene TRBV3-2), the J gene TRBJ1-1, with D unclear. The CDR3 is 16 residues long. Germline CDR1 LGHDT, CDR2 YNNKEL (reference sequence). Trimming stripped 4 bases from V and 0 bases from J, with 15 bases between. Written as DNA, the CDR3 is TGTGCCAGCAGCCCGCCGGGTCATATACTGAACACTGAAGCTTTCTTT. Translated, it gives CASSPPGHILNTEAFF.

The chain couples TRBV3-1 (or the pseudogene TRBV3-2) to TRBJ2-1; D possibly corresponds to TRBD1 (5 bases). CDR3 size: 19 residues. In germline, CDR1 is LGHDT, CDR2 YNNKEL (reference sequence). The V end lost 0 bases, the J end lost 7 bases, and 25 bases lay between the germline ends. CDR3 sequence (DNA): TGTGCCAGCAGCCAAGATGATGGGGCCGTTTCCCCTCTCGGTAATGAGCAGTTCTTC. This encodes CASSQDDGAVSPLGNEQFF.

This clone was recorded a few times. The chain employs TRBV7-9 and TRBJ2-2, with a tentative D call TRBD2 (5 bases). Germline values: CDR1 SEHNR, CDR2 FQNEAQ (reference sequence). Trimming took off 4 bases at V and 5 bases at J, with 14 bases between the two ends. CDR3 size: 15 residues. The CDR3 DNA reads as TGTGCCAGCAGCTCGGGCGCGGGCGGGACCGGGGAGCTGTTTTTT. Encoded protein: CASSSGAGGTGELFF.

Worth noting for this clone: Other DNA sequences in this sample translate to the same CDR3. The genes are TRBV7-9 and TRBJ1-4, with D tentatively TRBD1 (5 bases). Trimming cost V 1 base and J 6 bases, with 9 bases left between them. Germline V gene data show CDR1 as SEHNR and CDR2 as FQNEAQ (reference sequence). This CDR3 contains 14 residues. The CDR3: CASSLGQGDEKLFF. Written as DNA, the CDR3 is TGTGCCAGCAGCTTAGGTCAGGGTGATGAAAAACTGTTTTTT. The complete variable domain, with remaining parts taken from reference TRBV7-9 and TRBJ1-4, reads DTGVSQNPRHKITKRGQNVTFRCDPISEHNRLYWYRQTLGQGPEFLTYFQNEAQLEKSRLLSDRFSAERPKGSFSTLEIQRTEQGDSAMYLCASSLGQGDEKLFFGSGTQLSVL.

The chain employs TRBV27 and TRBJ1-1; tentatively, D is TRBD1 (6 bases). The germline V gene encodes CDR1 MNHEY and CDR2 SMNVEV (reference sequence). This CDR3 has 15 amino acids. V shed 6 bases and J shed 0 bases, with 14 bases lying between them. This CDR3 is CASSQGHIMNTEAFF. The CDR3 DNA reads as TGTGCCAGCAGCCAGGGACACATAATGAACACTGAAGCTTTCTTT.

The J gene is TRBJ1-2, the V gene TRBV6-5; 8 nucleotides match TRBD1. There are 16 residues in the CDR3. The trim removed 0 bases at V and 0 bases at J, leaving 3 bases unmatched. The germline V gene encodes CDR1 MNHEY and CDR2 SVGAGI. The CDR3 sequence: CASSYSDRVANYGYTF. CDR3 DNA sequence: TGTGCCAGCAGTTACTCGGACAGGGTAGCTAACTATGGCTACACCTTC.

The V call is TRBV11-2, the J call TRBJ2-7; 8 bases are a match to TRBD1. J lost 3 bases, V lost 5 bases, and 3 bases had no gene match. CDR1 is SGHAT and CDR2 is FQNNGV in the germline V gene. CDR3 length: 13 residues. As DNA, the CDR3 is TGTGCCAGCAGCACGGACAGGGACTACGAGCAGTACTTC. Its protein is CASSTDRDYEQYF.

The chain combines TRBV9 with TRBJ1-3; D might be TRBD1 (5 bases). Germline CDR1 reads SGDLS; CDR2 reads YYNGEE. V was shortened by 2 bases and J by 1 base, with 10 bases between the two germline ends. This CDR3 comprises 15 residues. CDR3 coding DNA: TGTGCCAGCAGCGTCTCGCCAGGGTCTGGAAACACCATATATTTT. Encoded protein: CASSVSPGSGNTIYF.

The chain joins TRBV7-2 to TRBJ1-1; unclear D gene. V gave up 2 bases and J gave up 5 bases, with 9 bases separating them. The CDR3 contains 13 residues. The germline V gene encodes CDR1 SGHTA and CDR2 FQGNSA. CDR3 loop: CASSLLLQTEAFF. The CDR3 coding sequence is TGTGCCAGCAGCTTATTATTACAGACTGAAGCTTTCTTT.

Only one count was recorded for this clone. The chain combines TRBV18 with TRBJ2-3; 7 positions agree with TRBD2. V was clipped by 4 bases and J by 1 base; unmatched bases: 8. This CDR3 has 16 residues. Germline lookup yields CDR1 KGHSH and CDR2 LQKENI. CDR3 bases: TGTGCCAGCTCACAACGTGGGGGAGGGGGCACAGATACGCAGTATTTT. As protein: CASSQRGGGGTDTQYF.

J is TRBJ2-1 and V is TRBV7-3; 8 bases align to TRBD2. The germline V gene encodes CDR1 SGHTA and CDR2 FQGTGA. V dropped 4 bases and J dropped 2; count of bases not matched to a gene: 7. CDR3 length: 16 amino acids. CDR3 amino acids: CASSSNPGGAYNEQFF. Written as DNA, the CDR3 is TGTGCCAGCAGCTCGAATCCCGGGGGGGCCTACAATGAGCAGTTCTTC.

The V gene is TRBV9, the J gene TRBJ2-1, with 9 bases matching TRBD2. This CDR3 spans 14 amino acids. Germline-derived CDR1 and CDR2 are SGDLS and YYNGEE. With 3 bases clipped from V and 8 bases from J, the junction kept 6 bases outside the gene matches. Here the CDR3 reads CASSEGTSLHEQFF. CDR3 DNA: TGTGCCAGCAGCGAGGGGACTAGCCTCCATGAGCAGTTCTTC. Together with reference TRBV9 and TRBJ2-1, the CDR3 gives the full variable domain: DSGVTQTPKHLITATGQRVTLRCSPRSGDLSVYWYQQSLDQGLQFLIQYYNGEERAKGNILERFSAQQFPDLHSELNLSSLELGDSALYFCASSEGTSLHEQFFGPGTRLTVL.

V usage is TRBV5-1 and J usage is TRBJ2-1; 12 positions match TRBD1. The CDR3 has 16 residues. The V segment lost 3 bases and the J segment 7 bases; nucleotides outside the gene matches: 8. Germline CDR1 SGHRS, CDR2 YFSETQ. The CDR3 DNA reads TGCGCCAGCAGCTATACCGGGACAGGGGGCTTAAATGAGCAGTTCTTC. Translating it yields CASSYTGTGGLNEQFF.

The V and J genes are TRBV5-1 and TRBJ2-3, with 9 positions matching TRBD2. The germline CDR1 and CDR2 sequences are SGHRS and YFSETQ. The trim removed 2 bases at V and 4 bases at J, leaving 5 bases unmatched. The CDR3 is made up of 15 amino acids. CDR3 DNA sequence: TGCGCCAGCAGCTTTCAAGCGGGGGGACCAGATACGCAGTATTTT. It is translated as CASSFQAGGPDTQYF.

The V gene is TRBV5-3, the J gene TRBJ2-3, with TRBD2 matching 9 bases. TRBV5-3 is an ORF; its function is uncertain. The ends lost 2 bases at V and 1 base at J; junction bases unmatched: 11. This CDR3 is built from 18 residues. CDR3 nucleotides: TGTGCCAGAAGCTTCATGTTGCGGGGGGGCTGTTGCACAGATACGCAGTATTTT. The encoded protein is CARSFMLRGGCCTDTQYF.

The gene calls are TRBV11-2 and TRBJ2-5, with TRBD1 matching over 10 bases. Germline values: CDR1 SGHAT, CDR2 FQNNGV. This CDR3 is 15 amino acids long. The ends lost 4 bases at V and 1 base at J; junction bases unmatched: 3. CDR3: CASSYGTGAQETQYF. CDR3 DNA sequence: TGTGCCAGCAGCTACGGGACAGGGGCCCAAGAGACCCAGTACTTC.

The table lists this clone with many counts. This chain connects TRBV5-6 to TRBJ2-7, with a weak D call TRBD2 (5 bases). The CDR3 has 13 residues. The V end was cut by 0 bases, the J end by 3 bases, with 7 bases between. CDR1 is SGHDT and CDR2 is YYEEEE in the germline V gene. In DNA, the CDR3 is TGTGCCAGCAGCTTGGCACTAGACTACGAGCAGTACTTC. This sequence encodes CASSLALDYEQYF.

DNA for the CDR3: TGCGCCAGCAGCTTGGAGGGTTTAGCGCCAGGATCTCTGTTCTTC. It is translated as CASSLEGLAPGSLFF. This chain uses TRBV5-1 with TRBJ2-1, with D perhaps matching TRBD2 (5 bases). V lost 0 bases, J lost 15 bases, and 22 bases lay in between. Germline V gene lookup returns CDR1 SGHRS and CDR2 YFSETQ. This CDR3 spans 15 amino acids. Based on the CDR3 plus reference TRBV5-1 and TRBJ2-1, the full variable domain is KAGVTQTPRYLIKTRGQQVTLSCSPISGHRSVSWYQQTPGQGLQFLFEYFSETQRNKGNFPGRFSGRQFSNSRSEMNVSTLELGDSALYLCASSLEGLAPGSLFFGPGTRLTVL.

The genes are TRBV5-1 and TRBJ1-1; 7 bases are shared with TRBD1. Germline CDR1 is SGHRS and CDR2 is YFSETQ. This CDR3 contains 15 residues. V gave up 4 bases and J gave up 1 base; unmatched junction bases: 7. CDR3 region: CASSIGQASNTEAFF. CDR3 nucleotide sequence: TGCGCCAGCAGCATCGGACAGGCCTCGAACACTGAAGCTTTCTTT.

The chain carries TRBV6-5 and TRBJ2-5, with 12 bases matching TRBD2. Germline CDR1 MNHEY, CDR2 SVGAGI. V lost 4 bases, J lost 4 bases, and 4 bases stayed unmatched. The CDR3 runs to 15 residues. The CDR3: CASSSSGGVGETQYF. The CDR3 coding sequence is TGTGCCAGCAGTTCTAGCGGGGGGGTGGGAGAGACCCAGTACTTC.